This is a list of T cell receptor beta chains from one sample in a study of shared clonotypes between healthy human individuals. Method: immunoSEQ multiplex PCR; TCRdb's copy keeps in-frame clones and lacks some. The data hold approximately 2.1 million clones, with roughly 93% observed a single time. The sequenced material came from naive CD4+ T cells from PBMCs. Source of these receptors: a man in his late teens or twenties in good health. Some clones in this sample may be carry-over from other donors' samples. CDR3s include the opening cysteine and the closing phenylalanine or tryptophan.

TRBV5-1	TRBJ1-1	CASSLGNPNTEAFF
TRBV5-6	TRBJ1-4	CASSPGQGPLNEKLFF
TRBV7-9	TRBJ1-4	CASTPDRGNEKLFF
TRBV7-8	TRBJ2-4	CASSLAPGENIQYF
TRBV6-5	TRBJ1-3	CASRRKNYSGNTIYF
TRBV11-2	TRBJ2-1	CASSSISGRANNEQFF
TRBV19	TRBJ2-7	CASSPRLAGGAAPYF
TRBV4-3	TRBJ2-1	CASSQGTGAYNEQFF
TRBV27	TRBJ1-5	CANTAGVGNTMNQPQHF
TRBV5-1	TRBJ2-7	CASSLEASGGAGEQYF
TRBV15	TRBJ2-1	CATTPSRTSGNNEQFF
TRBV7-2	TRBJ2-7	CASSLVSYEQYF
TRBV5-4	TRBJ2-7	CASSLQGARYEQYF
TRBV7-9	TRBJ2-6	CAGARYRDTDSGANVLTF
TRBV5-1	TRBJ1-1	CASSSGTGNTEAFF
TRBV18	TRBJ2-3	CASSPSSGSTDTQYF
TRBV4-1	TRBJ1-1	CASSQDQGTGWTEAFF
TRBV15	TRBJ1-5	CATSRDLAVGDQPQHF
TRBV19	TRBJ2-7	CASDPGQGPSKQYF
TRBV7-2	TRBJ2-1	CASSLRGISSYNEQFF
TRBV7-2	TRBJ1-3	CASSLGSSGNTIYF
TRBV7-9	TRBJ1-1	CASSRVQGNTEAFF
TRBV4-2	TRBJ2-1	CASSQAGVGTYNEQFF
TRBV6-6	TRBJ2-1	CASSAQAGGTPNEQFF
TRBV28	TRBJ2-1	CASSLSGSVYNEQFF
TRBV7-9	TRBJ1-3	CASSFPRTRSSGNTIYF
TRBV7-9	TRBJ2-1	CASNIAGQNYNEQFF
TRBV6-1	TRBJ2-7	CASSDDRFSYEQYF
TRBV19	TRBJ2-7	CASSIVGLSYEQYF
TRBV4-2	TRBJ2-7	CASSRELTVDYEQYF
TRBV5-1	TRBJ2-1	CASSGIGTYNEQFF
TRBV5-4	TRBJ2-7	CASSDRGTYEQYF
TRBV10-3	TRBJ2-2	CAIGWGAEFGELFF
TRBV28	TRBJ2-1	CASSSTGTGENEQFF
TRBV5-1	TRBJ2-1	CASSQDRSSYNEQFF
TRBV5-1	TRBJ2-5	CASSLGTSGTPGGTQYF
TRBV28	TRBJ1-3	CASSLRSNSGNTIYF
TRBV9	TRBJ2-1	CASSGASRTGNEQFF
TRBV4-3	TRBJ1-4	CASSQAERTGDEKLFF
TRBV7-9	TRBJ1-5	CASSQGTQNQPQHF
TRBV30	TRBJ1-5	CAWRTTGAPHQPQHF
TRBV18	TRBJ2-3	CASSPGQLSTDTQYF
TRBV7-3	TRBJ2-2	CASSLIGTANTGELFF
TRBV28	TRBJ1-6	CASSLLGGNSPLHF
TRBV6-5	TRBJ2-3	CASSYSRRPDTQYF
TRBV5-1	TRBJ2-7	CASSLALDYEQYF
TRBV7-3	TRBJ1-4	CASSSDRGKLFF
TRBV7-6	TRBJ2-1	CASSPIAGGYYNEQFF
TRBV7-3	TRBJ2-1	CASSLRDRREQFF